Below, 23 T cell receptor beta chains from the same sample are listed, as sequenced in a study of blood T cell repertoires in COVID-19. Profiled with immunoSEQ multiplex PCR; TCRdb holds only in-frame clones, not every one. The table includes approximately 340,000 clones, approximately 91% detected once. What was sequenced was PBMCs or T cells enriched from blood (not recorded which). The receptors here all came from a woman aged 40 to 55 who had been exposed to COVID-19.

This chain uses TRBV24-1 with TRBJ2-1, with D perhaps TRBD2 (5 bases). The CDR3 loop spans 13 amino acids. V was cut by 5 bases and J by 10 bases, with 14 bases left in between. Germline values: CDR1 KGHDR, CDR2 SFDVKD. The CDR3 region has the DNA TGTGCCACCAGTGTAGAGGGCGACCGAGAGCAGTTCTTC. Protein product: CATSVEGDREQFF.

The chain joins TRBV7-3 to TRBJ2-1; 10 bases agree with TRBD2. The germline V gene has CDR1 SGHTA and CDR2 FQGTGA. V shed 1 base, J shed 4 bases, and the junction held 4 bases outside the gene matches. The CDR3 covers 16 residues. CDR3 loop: CASSLNPSGRYNEQFF. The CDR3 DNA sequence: TGTGCCAGCAGCTTAAACCCTAGCGGGAGATACAATGAGCAGTTCTTC.

CDR3 sequence (DNA): TGTGCCAGCAGCTTAGAATCCAATGCAGGCAGTGAAGCTTTCTTT. It translates to CASSLESNAGSEAFF. This chain joins TRBV7-2 and TRBJ1-1, with D unresolved. The CDR3 is 15 amino acids. V was cut by 1 base and J by 7 bases, with 16 bases left in between. Germline values: CDR1 SGHTA, CDR2 FQGNSA.

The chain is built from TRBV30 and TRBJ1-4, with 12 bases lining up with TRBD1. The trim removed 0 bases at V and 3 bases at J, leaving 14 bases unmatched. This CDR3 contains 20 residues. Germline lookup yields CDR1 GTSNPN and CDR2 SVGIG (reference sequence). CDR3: CAWSVFDSPGQGASNEKLFF. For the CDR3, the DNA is TGTGCCTGGAGTGTTTTTGATTCCCCGGGACAGGGGGCCTCTAATGAAAAACTGTTTTTT.

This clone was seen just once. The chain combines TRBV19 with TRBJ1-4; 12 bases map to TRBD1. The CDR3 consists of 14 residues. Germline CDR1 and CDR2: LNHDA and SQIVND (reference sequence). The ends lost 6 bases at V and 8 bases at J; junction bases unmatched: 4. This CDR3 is CASSTGTGGEKLFF. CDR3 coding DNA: TGTGCCAGTAGCACCGGGACAGGGGGCGAAAAACTGTTTTTT.

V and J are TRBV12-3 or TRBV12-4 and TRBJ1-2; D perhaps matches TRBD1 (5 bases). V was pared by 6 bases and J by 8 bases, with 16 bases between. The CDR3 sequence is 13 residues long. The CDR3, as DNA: TGTGCCAGCAGGGACGGGGGGACTCGAGGCTACACCTTC. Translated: CASRDGGTRGYTF.

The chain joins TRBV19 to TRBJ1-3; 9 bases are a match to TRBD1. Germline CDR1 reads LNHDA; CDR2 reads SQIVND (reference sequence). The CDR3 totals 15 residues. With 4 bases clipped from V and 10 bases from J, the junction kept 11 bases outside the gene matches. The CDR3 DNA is TGTGCCAGTAGTAGGTACCGGGACAGGGATGAAACCATATATTTT. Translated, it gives CASSRYRDRDETIYF.

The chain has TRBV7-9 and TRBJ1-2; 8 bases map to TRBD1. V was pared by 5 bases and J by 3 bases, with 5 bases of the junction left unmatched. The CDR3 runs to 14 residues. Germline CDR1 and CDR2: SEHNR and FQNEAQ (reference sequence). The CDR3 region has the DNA TGTGCCAGCAGCGAGACAGGGGTTCACTATGGCTACACCTTC. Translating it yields CASSETGVHYGYTF.

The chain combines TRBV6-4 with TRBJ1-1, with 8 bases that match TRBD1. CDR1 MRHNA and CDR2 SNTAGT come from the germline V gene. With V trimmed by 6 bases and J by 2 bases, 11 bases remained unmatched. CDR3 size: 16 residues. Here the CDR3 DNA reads TGTGCCAGCAGATCGACAGGGGTTGCAACTAACACTGAAGCTTTCTTT. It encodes CASRSTGVATNTEAFF.

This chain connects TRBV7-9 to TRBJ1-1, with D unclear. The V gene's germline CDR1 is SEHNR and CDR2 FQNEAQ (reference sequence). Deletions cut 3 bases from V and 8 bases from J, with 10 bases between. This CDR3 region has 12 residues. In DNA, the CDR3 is TGTGCCAGCAGCTTTGGACTGTACGAAGCTTTCTTT. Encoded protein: CASSFGLYEAFF.

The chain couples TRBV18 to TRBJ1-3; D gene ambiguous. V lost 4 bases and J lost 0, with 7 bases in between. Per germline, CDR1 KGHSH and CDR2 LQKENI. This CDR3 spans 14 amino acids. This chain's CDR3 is CASSHYGSGNTIYF. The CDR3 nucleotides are TGTGCCAGCTCACATTACGGCTCTGGAAACACCATATATTTT.

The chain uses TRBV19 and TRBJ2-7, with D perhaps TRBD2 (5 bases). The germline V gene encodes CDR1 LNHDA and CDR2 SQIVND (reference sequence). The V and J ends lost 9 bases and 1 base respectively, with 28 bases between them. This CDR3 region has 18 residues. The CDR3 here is CARKRGELGREKSYEQYF. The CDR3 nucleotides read TGTGCCAGGAAACGCGGAGAATTAGGACGGGAAAAATCCTACGAGCAGTACTTC.

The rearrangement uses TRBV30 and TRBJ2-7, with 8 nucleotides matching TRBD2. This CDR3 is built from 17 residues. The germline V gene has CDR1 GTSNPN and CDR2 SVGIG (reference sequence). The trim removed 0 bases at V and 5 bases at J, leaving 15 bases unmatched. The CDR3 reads CAWSVKTSAGGGDEQYF. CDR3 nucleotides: TGTGCCTGGAGTGTAAAAACCTCCGCGGGGGGTGGCGACGAGCAGTACTTC.

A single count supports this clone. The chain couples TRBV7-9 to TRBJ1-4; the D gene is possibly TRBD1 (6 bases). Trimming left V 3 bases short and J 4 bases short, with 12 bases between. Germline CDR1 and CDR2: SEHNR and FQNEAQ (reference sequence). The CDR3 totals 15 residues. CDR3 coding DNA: TGTGCCAGCAGCTTGGGGGGGCAGATTAATGAAAAACTGTTTTTT. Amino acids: CASSLGGQINEKLFF. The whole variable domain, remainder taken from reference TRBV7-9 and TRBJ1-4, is DTGVSQNPRHKITKRGQNVTFRCDPISEHNRLYWYRQTLGQGPEFLTYFQNEAQLEKSRLLSDRFSAERPKGSFSTLEIQRTEQGDSAMYLCASSLGGQINEKLFFGSGTQLSVL.

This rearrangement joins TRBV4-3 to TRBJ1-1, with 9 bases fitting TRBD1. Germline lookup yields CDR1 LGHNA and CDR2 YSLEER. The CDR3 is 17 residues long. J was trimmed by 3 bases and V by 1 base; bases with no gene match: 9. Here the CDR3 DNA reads TGCGCCAGCAGCCAAGGGCGGACAGGGGTACGAGACACTGAAGCTTTCTTT. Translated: CASSQGRTGVRDTEAFF.

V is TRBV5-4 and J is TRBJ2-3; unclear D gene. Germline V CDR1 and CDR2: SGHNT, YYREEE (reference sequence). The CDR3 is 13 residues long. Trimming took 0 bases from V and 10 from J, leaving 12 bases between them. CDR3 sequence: CASSLEEPPPQYF. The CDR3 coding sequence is TGTGCCAGCAGCTTGGAGGAGCCCCCCCCGCAGTATTTT.

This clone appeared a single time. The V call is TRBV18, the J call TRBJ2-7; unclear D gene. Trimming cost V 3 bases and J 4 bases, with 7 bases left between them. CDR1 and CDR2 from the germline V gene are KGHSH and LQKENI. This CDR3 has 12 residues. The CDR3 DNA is TGTGCCAGCTCACCCGAGAATTACGAGCAGTACTTC. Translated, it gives CASSPENYEQYF.

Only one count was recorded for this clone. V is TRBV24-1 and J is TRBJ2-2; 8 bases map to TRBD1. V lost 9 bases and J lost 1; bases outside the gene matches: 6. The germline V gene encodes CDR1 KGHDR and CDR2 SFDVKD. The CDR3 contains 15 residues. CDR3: CATSPGGLNTGELFF. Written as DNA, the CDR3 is TGTGCCACCTCGCCAGGGGGCCTGAACACCGGGGAGCTGTTTTTT.

The CDR3 reads CASSINFGRVTVVNTEAFF. The CDR3 DNA reads TGTGCCAGTAGTATTAATTTTGGGAGGGTTACTGTGGTGAACACTGAAGCTTTCTTT. The rearrangement links TRBV19 to TRBJ1-1; D call uncertain. The CDR3 loop spans 19 amino acids. V lost 3 bases and J lost 0, with 23 bases in between. CDR1 LNHDA and CDR2 SQIVND come from the germline V gene (reference sequence).

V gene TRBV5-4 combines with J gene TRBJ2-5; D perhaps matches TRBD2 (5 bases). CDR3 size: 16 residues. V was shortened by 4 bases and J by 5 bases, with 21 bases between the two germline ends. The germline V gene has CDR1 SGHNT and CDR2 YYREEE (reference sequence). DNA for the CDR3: TGTGCCAGCAGCGTAAATCTAGGACTCCCTGGGGAGACCCAGTACTTC. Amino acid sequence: CASSVNLGLPGETQYF.

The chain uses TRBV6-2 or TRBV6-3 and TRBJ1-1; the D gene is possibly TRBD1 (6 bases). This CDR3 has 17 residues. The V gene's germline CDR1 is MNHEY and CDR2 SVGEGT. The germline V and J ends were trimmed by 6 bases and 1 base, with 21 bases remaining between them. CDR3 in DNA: TGTGCCAGCAGCCCCGACAGGTGGGAAATGAGGAACACTGAAGCTTTCTTT. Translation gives CASSPDRWEMRNTEAFF.

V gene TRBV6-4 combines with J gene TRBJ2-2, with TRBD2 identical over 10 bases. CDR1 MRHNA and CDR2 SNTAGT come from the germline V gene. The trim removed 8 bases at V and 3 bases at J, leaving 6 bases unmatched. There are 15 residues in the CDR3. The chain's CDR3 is CASQAGGPDTGELFF. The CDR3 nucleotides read TGTGCCAGCCAAGCGGGAGGGCCGGACACCGGGGAGCTGTTTTTT.

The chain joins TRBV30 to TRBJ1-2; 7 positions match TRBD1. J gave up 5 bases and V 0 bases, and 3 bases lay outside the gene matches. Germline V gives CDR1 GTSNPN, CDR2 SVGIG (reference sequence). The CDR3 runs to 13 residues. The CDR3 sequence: CAWSVQGWYGYTF. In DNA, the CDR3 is TGTGCCTGGAGTGTACAGGGGTGGTATGGCTACACCTTC.